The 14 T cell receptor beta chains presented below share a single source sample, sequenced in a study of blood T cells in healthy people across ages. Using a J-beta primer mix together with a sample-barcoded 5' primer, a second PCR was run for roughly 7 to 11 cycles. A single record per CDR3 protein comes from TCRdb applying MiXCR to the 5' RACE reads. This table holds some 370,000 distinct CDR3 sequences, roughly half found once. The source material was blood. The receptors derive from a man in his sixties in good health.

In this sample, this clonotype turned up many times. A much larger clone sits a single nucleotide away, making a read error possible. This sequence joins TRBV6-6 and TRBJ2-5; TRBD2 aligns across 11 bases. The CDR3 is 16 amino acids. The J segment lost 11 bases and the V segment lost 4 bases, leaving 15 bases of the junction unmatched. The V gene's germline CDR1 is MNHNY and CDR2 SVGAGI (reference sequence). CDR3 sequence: CASSSTGTSGHNEQYF. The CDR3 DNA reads TGTGCCAGCAGTTCAACAGGGACTAGCGGACACAATGAGCAGTACTTC.

CDR3 in DNA: TGCAGCGGGAGGAAGACAGGGATTGGAAACACCATATATTTT. Protein sequence: CSGRKTGIGNTIYF. J is TRBJ1-3 and V is TRBV29-1; 7 nucleotides agree with TRBD1. Germline V CDR1 and CDR2: SQVTM, ANQGSEA. The J segment lost 3 bases and the V segment lost 7 bases, leaving 9 bases of the junction unmatched. The length of the CDR3 is 14 residues. The full variable domain, its missing parts supplied by reference TRBV29-1 and TRBJ1-3, is SAVISQKPSRDICQRGTSLTIQCQVDSQVTMMFWYRQQPGQSLTLIATANQGSEATYESGFVIDKFPISRPNLTFSTLTVSNMSPEDSSIYLCSGRKTGIGNTIYFGEGSWLTVV.

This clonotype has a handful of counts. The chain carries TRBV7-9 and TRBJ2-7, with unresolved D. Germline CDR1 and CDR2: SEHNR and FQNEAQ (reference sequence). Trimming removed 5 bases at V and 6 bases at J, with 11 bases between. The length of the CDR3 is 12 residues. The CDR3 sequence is CASSADKSEQYF. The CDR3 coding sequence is TGTGCCAGCAGCGCCGACAAGAGCGAGCAGTACTTC.

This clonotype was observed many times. The CDR3 DNA reads TGTGCCAGCAGTTTGGTTCAGGATGAGCAGTTCTTC. This gives the protein CASSLVQDEQFF. The V and J genes are TRBV12-3 or TRBV12-4 and TRBJ2-1; no firm D call. Trimming removed 3 bases at V and 8 bases at J, with 8 bases between. The CDR3 has 12 amino acids.

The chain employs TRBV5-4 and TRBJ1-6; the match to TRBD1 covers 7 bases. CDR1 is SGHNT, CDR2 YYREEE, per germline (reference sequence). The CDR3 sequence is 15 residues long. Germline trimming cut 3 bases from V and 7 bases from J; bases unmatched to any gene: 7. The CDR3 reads CASSSGQESNSPLHF. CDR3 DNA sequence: TGTGCCAGCAGCTCCGGACAGGAAAGCAATTCACCCCTCCACTTT.

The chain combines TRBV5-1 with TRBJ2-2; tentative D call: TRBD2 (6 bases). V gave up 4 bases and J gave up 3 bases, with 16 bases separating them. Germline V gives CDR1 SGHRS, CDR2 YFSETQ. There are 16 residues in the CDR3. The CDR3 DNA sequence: TGCGCCAGCAGCCGTCGCGGGGCAACGGACACCGGGGAGCTGTTTTTT. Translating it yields CASSRRGATDTGELFF. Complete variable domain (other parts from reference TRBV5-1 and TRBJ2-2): KAGVTQTPRYLIKTRGQQVTLSCSPISGHRSVSWYQQTPGQGLQFLFEYFSETQRNKGNFPGRFSGRQFSNSRSEMNVSTLELGDSALYLCASSRRGATDTGELFFGEGSRLTVL.

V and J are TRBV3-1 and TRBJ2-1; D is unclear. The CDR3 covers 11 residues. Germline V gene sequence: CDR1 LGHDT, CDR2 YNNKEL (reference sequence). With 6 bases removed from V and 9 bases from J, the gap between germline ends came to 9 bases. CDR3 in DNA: TGTGCCAGCAGACACGTCGGTGAGCAGTTCTTC. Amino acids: CASRHVGEQFF.

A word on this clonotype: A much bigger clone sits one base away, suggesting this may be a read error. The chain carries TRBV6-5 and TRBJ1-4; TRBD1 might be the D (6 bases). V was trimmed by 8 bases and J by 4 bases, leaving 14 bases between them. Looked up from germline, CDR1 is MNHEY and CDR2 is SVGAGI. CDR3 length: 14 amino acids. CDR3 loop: CASQRGGFNEKLFF. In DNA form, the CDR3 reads TGTGCCAGCCAAAGGGGGGGGTTTAATGAAAAACTGTTTTTT.

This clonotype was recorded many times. The CDR3 region has the DNA TGTGCCAGCAGCCCCGACAGGGATGGAGAGACCCAGTACTTC. As protein: CASSPDRDGETQYF. V is TRBV3-1 and J is TRBJ2-5, with 7 bases that match TRBD1. V was clipped by 4 bases and J by 4 bases; unmatched bases: 6. The CDR3 spans 14 residues. The V gene's germline CDR1 is LGHDT and CDR2 YNNKEL (reference sequence).

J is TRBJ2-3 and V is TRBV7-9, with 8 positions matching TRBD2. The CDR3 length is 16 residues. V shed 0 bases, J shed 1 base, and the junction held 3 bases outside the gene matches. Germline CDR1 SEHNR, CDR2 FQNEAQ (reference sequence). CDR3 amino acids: CASSLATGGRTDTQYF. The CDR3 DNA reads TGTGCCAGCAGCTTAGCAACGGGGGGGCGCACAGATACGCAGTATTTT.

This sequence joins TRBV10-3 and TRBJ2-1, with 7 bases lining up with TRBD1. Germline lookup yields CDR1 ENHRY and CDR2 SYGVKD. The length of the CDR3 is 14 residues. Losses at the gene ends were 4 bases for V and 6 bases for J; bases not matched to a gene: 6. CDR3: CAISGTGIPNEQFF. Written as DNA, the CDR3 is TGTGCCATCAGTGGGACAGGAATTCCCAATGAGCAGTTCTTC.

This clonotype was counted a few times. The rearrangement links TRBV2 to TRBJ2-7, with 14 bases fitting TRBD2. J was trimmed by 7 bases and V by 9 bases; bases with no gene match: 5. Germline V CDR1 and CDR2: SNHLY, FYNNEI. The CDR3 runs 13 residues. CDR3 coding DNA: TGTGCCAGGGGACTAGCGGGGGACAATGAGCAGTACTTC. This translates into CARGLAGDNEQYF.

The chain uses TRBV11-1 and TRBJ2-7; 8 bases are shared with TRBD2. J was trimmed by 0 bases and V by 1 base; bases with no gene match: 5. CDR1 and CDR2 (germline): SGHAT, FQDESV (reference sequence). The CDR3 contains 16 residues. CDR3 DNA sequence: TGTGCCAGCAGCTTAGAAACGGGGGGGATCTCCTACGAGCAGTACTTC. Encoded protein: CASSLETGGISYEQYF.

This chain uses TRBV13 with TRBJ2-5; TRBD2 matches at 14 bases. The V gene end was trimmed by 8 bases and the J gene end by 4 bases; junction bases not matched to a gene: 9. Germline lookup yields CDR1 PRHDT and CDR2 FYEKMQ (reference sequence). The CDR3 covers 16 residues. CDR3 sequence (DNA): TGTGCCAGCGGGACTAGCGGGGGCCAGGCACCAGAGACCCAGTACTTC. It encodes CASGTSGGQAPETQYF.